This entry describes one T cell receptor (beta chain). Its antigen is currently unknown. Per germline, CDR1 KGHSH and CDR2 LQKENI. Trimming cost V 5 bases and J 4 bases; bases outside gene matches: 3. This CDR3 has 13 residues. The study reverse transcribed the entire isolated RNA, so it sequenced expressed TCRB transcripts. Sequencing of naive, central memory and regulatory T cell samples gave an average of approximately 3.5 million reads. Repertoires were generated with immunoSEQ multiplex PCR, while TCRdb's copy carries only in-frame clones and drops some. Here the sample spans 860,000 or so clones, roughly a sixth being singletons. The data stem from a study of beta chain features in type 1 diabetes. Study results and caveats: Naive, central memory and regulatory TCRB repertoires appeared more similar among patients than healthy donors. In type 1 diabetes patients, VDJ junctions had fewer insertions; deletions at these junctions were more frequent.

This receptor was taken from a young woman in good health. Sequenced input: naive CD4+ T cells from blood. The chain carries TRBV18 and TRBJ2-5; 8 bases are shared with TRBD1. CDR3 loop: CASSTDRGETQYF. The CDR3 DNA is TGTGCCAGCTCAACCGACAGGGGAGAGACCCAGTACTTC.